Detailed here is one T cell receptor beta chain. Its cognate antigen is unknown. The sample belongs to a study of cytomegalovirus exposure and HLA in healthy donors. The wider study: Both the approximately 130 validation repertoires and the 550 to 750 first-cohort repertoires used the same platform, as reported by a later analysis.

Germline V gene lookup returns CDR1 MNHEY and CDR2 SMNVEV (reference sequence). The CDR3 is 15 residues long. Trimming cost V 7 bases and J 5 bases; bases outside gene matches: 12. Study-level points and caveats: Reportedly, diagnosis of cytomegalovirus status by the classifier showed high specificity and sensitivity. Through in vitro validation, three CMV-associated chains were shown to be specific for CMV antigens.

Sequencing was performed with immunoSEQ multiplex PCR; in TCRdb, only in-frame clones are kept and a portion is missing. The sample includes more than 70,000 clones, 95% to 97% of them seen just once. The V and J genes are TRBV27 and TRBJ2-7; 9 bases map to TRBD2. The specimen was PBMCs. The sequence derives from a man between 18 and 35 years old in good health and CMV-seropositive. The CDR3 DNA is TGTGCCAGCAACCCGGGTAGCGGGAGTATCGACGAGCAGTACTTC. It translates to CASNPGSGSIDEQYF.